Listed here are 17 T cell receptor beta chains from one sample, sequenced in a study of control samples from healthy donors and cancer patients. Data came from immunoSEQ multiplex PCR; TCRdb stores just in-frame clones and leaves some out. This table has 100,000 to 150,000 clones, around 90% appearing once. Input material: blood. All receptors derive from a man aged 18 to 30 in good health.

This chain uses TRBV5-1 with TRBJ2-1; 8 positions match TRBD2. The CDR3 has 16 amino acids. V was clipped by 0 bases and J by 8 bases; unmatched bases: 10. Germline V CDR1 and CDR2: SGHRS, YFSETQ. CDR3 DNA: TGCGCCAGCAGCTTGGATACTGGAGCGGGAGTTCATGAGCAGTTCTTC. Amino acid sequence: CASSLDTGAGVHEQFF.

The CDR3 here is CASGLETNQPQHF. The CDR3 DNA sequence: TGTGCTAGTGGTTTGGAAACCAATCAGCCCCAGCATTTT. This chain connects TRBV12-5 to TRBJ1-5; D not certain. CDR3 length equals 13 residues. From germline, CDR1 is LGHNT and CDR2 FRNRAP. Trimming left V 1 base short and J 3 bases short, with 4 bases between.

The V and J genes are TRBV27 and TRBJ1-2; D is unresolved. V was shortened by 6 bases and J by 4 bases, with 12 bases between the two germline ends. The CDR3 sequence is 13 residues long. In germline, CDR1 is MNHEY, CDR2 SMNVEV (reference sequence). The CDR3 nucleotides read TGTGCCAGCAGGGCCCAGGAAGGCTATGGCTACACCTTC. Translation gives CASRAQEGYGYTF.

The gene calls are TRBV29-1 and TRBJ2-1; TRBD2 agrees at 8 bases. Germline lookup yields CDR1 SQVTM and CDR2 ANQGSEA. After removal of 6 bases from V and 5 bases from J, the junction contained 9 bases not matched to a gene. The CDR3 length is 14 residues. The CDR3 protein is CSVGGGGFHNEQFF. The CDR3 nucleotides are TGCAGCGTCGGCGGCGGGGGGTTTCACAATGAGCAGTTCTTC.

This chain uses TRBV6-5 with TRBJ2-5; TRBD1 or TRBD2 may be the D gene (6 bases each). CDR1 and CDR2 from the germline V gene are MNHEY and SVGAGI. The CDR3 length is 11 residues. Trimming took off 6 bases at V and 11 bases at J, with 13 bases between the two ends. This CDR3 is CASSRLDRQYF. The CDR3 coding sequence is TGTGCCAGCAGCCGACTAGACAGGCAGTACTTC.

V usage is TRBV10-3 and J usage is TRBJ2-3, with TRBD2 identical over 7 bases. The V gene's germline CDR1 is ENHRY and CDR2 SYGVKD. Trimming cost V 2 bases and J 3 bases; bases outside gene matches: 5. The CDR3 spans 15 residues. CDR3 sequence: CAISETPSGTDTQYF. The CDR3 bases are TGTGCCATCAGTGAGACCCCTAGCGGAACAGATACGCAGTATTTT.

This clone appeared a single time. The chain has TRBV7-2 and TRBJ1-6; D gene unclear. V was trimmed by 0 bases and J by 9 bases, leaving 9 bases between them. The CDR3 consists of 14 residues. The germline CDR1 and CDR2 sequences are SGHTA and FQGNSA. In nucleotides, the CDR3 is TGTGCCAGCAGCTTAGCGCTCTCGGGTTCACCCCTCCACTTT. Encoded protein: CASSLALSGSPLHF.

The chain employs TRBV5-1 and TRBJ1-3, with D perhaps matching TRBD1 (5 bases). The germline CDR1 and CDR2 sequences are SGHRS and YFSETQ. This CDR3 comprises 14 residues. V lost 4 bases and J lost 2, with 10 bases in between. The CDR3 DNA reads as TGCGCCAGCAGCCCCGGGACGGCTGGAAACACCATATATTTT. Encoded protein: CASSPGTAGNTIYF. The full variable domain, with the rest looked up from reference TRBV5-1 and TRBJ1-3, is KAGVTQTPRYLIKTRGQQVTLSCSPISGHRSVSWYQQTPGQGLQFLFEYFSETQRNKGNFPGRFSGRQFSNSRSEMNVSTLELGDSALYLCASSPGTAGNTIYFGEGSWLTVV.

CDR3 sequence reads: CASSPSKGETDTQYF. The CDR3 DNA reads TGTGCCAGCAGTCCCTCAAAGGGGGAGACAGATACGCAGTATTTT. This chain joins TRBV28 and TRBJ2-3; D is possibly TRBD1 (6 bases). V lost 5 bases and J 3 bases, leaving 15 bases between the germline ends. The germline CDR1 and CDR2 sequences are MDHEN and SYDVKM. This CDR3 comprises 15 residues.

The chain recombines TRBV6-1 with TRBJ1-2; TRBD1 might be the D (6 bases). The CDR3 loop spans 15 amino acids. V gave up 2 bases and J gave up 3 bases, with 13 bases separating them. Germline lookup yields CDR1 MNHNS and CDR2 SASEGT. For the CDR3, the DNA is TGTGCCAGCAGTGAACTAAACAGGGAGGACTATGGCTACACCTTC. This translates into CASSELNREDYGYTF.

The rearrangement links TRBV11-3 to TRBJ1-3; perhaps TRBD1 as D (6 bases). CDR1 and CDR2 from the germline V gene are SGHNT and YENEEA. V lost 4 bases and J 0 bases, leaving 13 bases between the germline ends. This CDR3 is 16 amino acids long. This CDR3 is CASSSDSLISGNTIYF. DNA of the CDR3: TGTGCCAGCAGCTCGGACAGCTTAATCTCTGGAAACACCATATATTTT.

This chain joins TRBV24-1 and TRBJ1-4; D perhaps matches TRBD1 (5 bases). CDR1 is KGHDR and CDR2 is SFDVKD in the germline V gene. This CDR3 is 15 amino acids long. With 4 bases removed from V and 3 bases from J, the gap between germline ends came to 11 bases. Here the CDR3 DNA reads TGTGCCACCAGTGACTCCCAGGGTCCTAATGAAAAACTGTTTTTT. Amino acid sequence: CATSDSQGPNEKLFF.

The chain couples TRBV5-1 to TRBJ2-2, with 8 bases lining up with TRBD1. This CDR3 spans 14 amino acids. V was clipped by 5 bases and J by 4 bases; unmatched bases: 4. From germline, CDR1 is SGHRS and CDR2 YFSETQ. CDR3 sequence reads: CASRGTGGTGELFF. CDR3 nucleotide sequence: TGCGCCAGCAGGGGGACAGGTGGCACCGGGGAGCTGTTTTTT.

The chain is built from TRBV19 and TRBJ2-3; either TRBD1 or TRBD2 may supply D (6 bases each). The CDR3 extends over 14 amino acids. Trimming cost V 10 bases and J 5 bases, with 19 bases left between them. Germline CDR1 LNHDA, CDR2 SQIVND (reference sequence). CDR3 region: CATTGLATGDTQYF. CDR3 DNA sequence: TGTGCCACCACAGGGCTAGCGACGGGAGATACGCAGTATTTT.

This clone was counted a few times. The J gene is TRBJ1-2, the V gene TRBV5-1; 9 nucleotides agree with TRBD1. The CDR3 covers 14 residues. With 4 bases clipped from V and 2 bases from J, the junction kept 3 bases outside the gene matches. CDR1 is SGHRS and CDR2 is YFSETQ in the germline V gene. The CDR3 DNA reads as TGCGCCAGCAGCCCCGGGACAGGGAACTATGGCTACACCTTC. Residues: CASSPGTGNYGYTF.

The chain carries TRBV12-3 or TRBV12-4 and TRBJ2-3, with a tentative D call TRBD2 (5 bases). Trimming removed 4 bases at V and 6 bases at J, with 5 bases between. This CDR3 spans 11 amino acids. The CDR3 nucleotides read TGTGCCAGCAGTTCGGGGGATACGCAGTATTTT. As protein: CASSSGDTQYF.

The chain combines TRBV24-1 with TRBJ2-5, with 9 nucleotides matching TRBD1. V shed 0 bases and J 4 bases; nucleotides not matched to a gene: 14. The CDR3 extends over 19 amino acids. Germline V gene data show CDR1 as KGHDR and CDR2 as SFDVKD. CDR3 DNA: TGTGCCACCAGTGATTTGTCCGGGACAGGGAACGTATTGCCAGAGACCCAGTACTTC. It specifies CATSDLSGTGNVLPETQYF.